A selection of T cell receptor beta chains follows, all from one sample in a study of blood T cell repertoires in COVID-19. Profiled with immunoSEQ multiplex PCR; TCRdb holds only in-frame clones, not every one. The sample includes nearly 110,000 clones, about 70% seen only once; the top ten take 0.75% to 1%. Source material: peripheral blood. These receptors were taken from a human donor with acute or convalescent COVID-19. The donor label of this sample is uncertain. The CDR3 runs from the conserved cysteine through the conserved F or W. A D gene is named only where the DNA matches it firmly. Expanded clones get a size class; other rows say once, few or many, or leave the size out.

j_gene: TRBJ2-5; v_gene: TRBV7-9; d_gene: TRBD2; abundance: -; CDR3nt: TGTGCCAGCAGCTTATCGGCTAGCGGGGAGACCCAGTACTTC; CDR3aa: CASSLSASGETQYF
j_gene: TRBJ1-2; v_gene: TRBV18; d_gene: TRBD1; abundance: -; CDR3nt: TGTGCCAGCTCACCACTGGACAGGGGGGTTTATGGCTACACCTTC; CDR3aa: CASSPLDRGVYGYTF
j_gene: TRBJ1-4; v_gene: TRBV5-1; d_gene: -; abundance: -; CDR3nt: TGCGCCAGCAGGGGGCCGGATGAAAAACTGTTTTTT; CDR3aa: CASRGPDEKLFF
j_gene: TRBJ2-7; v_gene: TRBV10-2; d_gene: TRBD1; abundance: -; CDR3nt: TGCGCCAGCACCCGGGACAGGGGTCGCTACGAGCAGTACTTC; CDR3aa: CASTRDRGRYEQYF
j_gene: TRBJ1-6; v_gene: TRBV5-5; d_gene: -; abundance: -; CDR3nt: TGTGCCAGCAGCTTGGGAGGGATAAGCTCCTATAATTCACCCCTCCACTTT; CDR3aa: CASSLGGISSYNSPLHF
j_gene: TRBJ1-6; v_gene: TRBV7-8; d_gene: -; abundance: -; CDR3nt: TGTGCCAGCAGCTTAATTAGGGGGAATTCACCCCTCCACTTT; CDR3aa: CASSLIRGNSPLHF
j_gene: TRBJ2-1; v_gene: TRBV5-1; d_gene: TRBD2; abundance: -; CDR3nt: TGCGCCAGCAGCGGGGGACTAGCCTACAATGAGCAGTTCTTC; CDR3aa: CASSGGLAYNEQFF
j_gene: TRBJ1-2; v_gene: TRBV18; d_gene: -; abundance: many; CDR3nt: TGTGCCAGCTCGGAGAGGTCCCAGTCGGACTATGGCTACACCTTC; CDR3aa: CASSERSQSDYGYTF
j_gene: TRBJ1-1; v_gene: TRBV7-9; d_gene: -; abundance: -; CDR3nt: TGTGCCAGCAGCTTAATTGGTACAGGACGAATGAACACTGAAGCTTTCTTT; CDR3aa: CASSLIGTGRMNTEAFF
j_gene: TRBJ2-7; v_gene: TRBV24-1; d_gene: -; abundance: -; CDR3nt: TGTGCCACCTCCAGGGGAGAGTCCTACGAGCAGTACTTC; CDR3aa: CATSRGESYEQYF
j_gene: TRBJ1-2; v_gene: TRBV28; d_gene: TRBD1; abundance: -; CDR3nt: TGTGCCAGCAGTACGCGACAGGGTATAGGAGGCTACACCTTC; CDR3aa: CASSTRQGIGGYTF